One sample yielded the 25 T cell receptor beta chains listed below, sequenced in a study of blood T cells in healthy people across ages. A sample-barcoded 5' primer and a J-beta primer mix were used in a second PCR of roughly 7 to 11 cycles. TCRdb redid the calling of the 5' RACE reads with MiXCR, one entry per CDR3 protein. The data hold about 900,000 distinct CDR3 sequences, with 62% observed a single time. The sample comprised blood. The receptor source for this set is a man aged 25-45 years in good health.

This clonotype was counted only a few times. The chain links TRBV28 to TRBJ2-1; TRBD2 might be the D (5 bases). The germline V and J ends were trimmed by 3 bases and 6 bases, with 12 bases remaining between them. The CDR3 has 14 residues. The germline gives CDR1 MDHEN, CDR2 SYDVKM. The CDR3 DNA sequence: TGTGCCAGCAGTTTCTGGGGAGCCGGCAATGAGCAGTTCTTC. Encoded protein: CASSFWGAGNEQFF.

This chain joins TRBV6-5 and TRBJ2-4; 7 bases are shared with TRBD1. The ends lost 6 bases at V and 13 bases at J; junction bases unmatched: 15. CDR3 length equals 14 residues. The germline CDR1 and CDR2 sequences are MNHEY and SVGAGI. The CDR3 protein is CASRITRQGAAQYF. For the CDR3, the DNA is TGTGCCAGCAGGATAACCCGACAGGGAGCCGCGCAGTACTTC.

The chain employs TRBV7-9 and TRBJ1-1; TRBD1 aligns across 7 bases. The germline V gene has CDR1 SEHNR and CDR2 FQNEAQ (reference sequence). The J segment lost 6 bases and the V segment lost 6 bases, leaving 16 bases of the junction unmatched. This CDR3 spans 16 amino acids. CDR3 DNA sequence: TGTGCCAGCAGTTGGACCGGGCAGGGGGGAAACTCTGAAGCTTTCTTT. This translates into CASSWTGQGGNSEAFF.

The V call is TRBV27, the J call TRBJ2-7; perhaps TRBD2 as D (6 bases). The CDR3 is 15 amino acids. The germline V and J ends were trimmed by 6 bases and 0 bases, with 15 bases remaining between them. Looked up from germline, CDR1 is MNHEY and CDR2 is SMNVEV (reference sequence). CDR3 region: CASSLFQGLSYEQYF. The DNA for the CDR3 is TGTGCCAGCAGCCTTTTCCAGGGACTCTCCTACGAGCAGTACTTC.

The chain links TRBV7-3 to TRBJ2-1, with D possibly TRBD2 on 5 matching bases. Germline CDR1 is SGHTA and CDR2 is FQGTGA. V was shortened by 2 bases and J by 10 bases, with 18 bases between the two germline ends. The CDR3 runs 15 residues. The CDR3 DNA sequence: TGTGCCAGCAGCTTAGAGAGGGCATCGCCGCGAGAGCAGTTCTTC. It yields the protein CASSLERASPREQFF. The variable domain in full, with the rest retrieved from reference TRBV7-3 and TRBJ2-1, is GAGVSQTPSNKVTEKGKYVELRCDPISGHTALYWYRQSLGQGPEFLIYFQGTGAADDSGLPNDRFFAVRPEGSVSTLKIQRTERGDSAVYLCASSLERASPREQFFGPGTRLTVL.

The chain carries TRBV6-6 and TRBJ2-3; D might be TRBD1 or TRBD2, each matching 5 bases. Deletions cut 5 bases from V and 6 bases from J, with 12 bases between. Germline V gene sequence: CDR1 MNHNY, CDR2 SVGAGI (reference sequence). CDR3 length: 13 residues. The DNA of the CDR3 is TGTGCCAGCAGTCGGGGCTTTTCCGATACGCAGTATTTT. Its protein is CASSRGFSDTQYF.

The gene calls are TRBV6-2 or TRBV6-3 and TRBJ2-2, with 7 nucleotides matching TRBD1. The junction had 12 bases not matched to a gene; V was cut back by 10 bases and J by 7 bases. The CDR3 runs to 14 residues. Germline V gives CDR1 MNHEY, CDR2 SVGEGT. The CDR3 protein is CAITPGQYIGELFF. The DNA of the CDR3 is TGTGCCATAACACCGGGACAGTATATCGGGGAGCTGTTTTTT.

This clonotype was counted between two and nine times. This chain uses TRBV29-1 with TRBJ2-7, with 8 bases lining up with TRBD1. Germline V gene sequence: CDR1 SQVTM, CDR2 ANQGSEA. This CDR3 has 14 amino acids. V lost 1 base, J lost 3 bases, and 5 bases stayed unmatched. CDR3 sequence (DNA): TGCAGCGTTGAAGGTGACAGGGGTGGCTACGAGCAGTACTTC. Its translation is CSVEGDRGGYEQYF.

The chain links TRBV7-3 to TRBJ2-2; TRBD1 aligns across 10 bases. The CDR3 spans 15 residues. Germline CDR1 and CDR2: SGHTA and FQGTGA. The junction had 4 bases not matched to a gene; V was cut back by 5 bases and J by 4 bases. The CDR3 protein is CASSLGQGITGELFF. The CDR3 nucleotides are TGTGCCAGCAGCCTGGGACAGGGGATCACCGGGGAGCTGTTTTTT.

The chain couples TRBV20-1 to TRBJ2-4; TRBD1 matches 10 bases. The DNA end is a closer match to TRBJ2-7, so the J assignment may be wrong. Germline CDR1 reads DFQATT; CDR2 reads SNEGSKA (reference sequence). The CDR3 contains 15 residues. The CDR3 loop is CSARDRDRGVYEQYF. As DNA, the CDR3 is TGCAGTGCTAGGGACCGGGACAGGGGTGTTTACGAGCAGTACTTC.

The chain couples TRBV7-2 to TRBJ2-7, with no clear D. The germline CDR1 and CDR2 sequences are SGHTA and FQGNSA. This CDR3 has 12 amino acids. Trimming removed 3 bases at V and 7 bases at J, with 10 bases between. Written as DNA, the CDR3 is TGTGCCAGCAGCTTCACCATTGGGGAGCAGTACTTC. Translating it yields CASSFTIGEQYF. Full variable domain (missing parts from reference TRBV7-2 and TRBJ2-7): GAGVSQSPSNKVTEKGKDVELRCDPISGHTALYWYRQSLGQGLEFLIYFQGNSAPDKSGLPSDRFSAERTGGSVSTLTIQRTQQEDSAVYLCASSFTIGEQYFGPGTRLTVT.

The chain employs TRBV27 and TRBJ1-2, with D unclear. CDR3 size: 14 residues. V lost 0 bases and J lost 4, with 9 bases in between. Germline CDR1 reads MNHEY; CDR2 reads SMNVEV (reference sequence). Here the CDR3 reads CASSLSQASYGYTF. CDR3 DNA sequence: TGTGCCAGCAGTTTATCTCAGGCTTCCTATGGCTACACCTTC.

V is TRBV12-3 or TRBV12-4 and J is TRBJ2-7; 7 nucleotides agree with TRBD1. The trim removed 5 bases at V and 6 bases at J, leaving 4 bases unmatched. CDR3 length: 12 amino acids. CDR3 amino acids: CASSATGIEQYF. CDR3 in DNA: TGTGCCAGCAGTGCGACAGGGATCGAGCAGTACTTC.

The gene calls are TRBV30 and TRBJ2-1; D is perhaps TRBD2 (6 bases). The germline V and J ends were trimmed by 0 bases and 3 bases, with 9 bases remaining between them. This CDR3 comprises 14 residues. Germline V gene sequence: CDR1 GTSNPN, CDR2 SVGIG (reference sequence). This chain's CDR3 is CAWSVGGLYNEQFF. In DNA form, the CDR3 reads TGTGCCTGGAGTGTCGGGGGACTCTACAATGAGCAGTTCTTC.

In DNA form, the CDR3 reads TGCAGTGCGGGACTAGCGGGGGTAGCCAAAAACATTCAGTACTTC. Translation gives CSAGLAGVAKNIQYF. This rearrangement joins TRBV20-1 to TRBJ2-4; 14 nucleotides match TRBD2. Germline-derived CDR1 and CDR2 are DFQATT and SNEGSKA (reference sequence). The CDR3 is made up of 15 amino acids. The J segment lost 0 bases and the V segment lost 6 bases, leaving 1 base of the junction unmatched.

This clonotype was seen more than once but under ten times. V usage is TRBV4-3 and J usage is TRBJ1-2, with TRBD1 matching over 7 bases. Looked up from germline, CDR1 is LGHNA and CDR2 is YSLEER. CDR3 length equals 15 residues. With 1 base clipped from V and 5 bases from J, the junction kept 7 bases outside the gene matches. Written as DNA, the CDR3 is TGCGCCAGCAGCCAAGCTTGGGACAGCAGTTATGGCTACACCTTC. As protein: CASSQAWDSSYGYTF.

This clonotype was recorded a few times. CDR3 region: CASRRSGGETQYF. CDR3 DNA sequence: TGCGCCAGCAGACGTTCCGGCGGCGAGACCCAGTACTTC. The V and J genes are TRBV5-1 and TRBJ2-5; D gene ambiguous. V lost 5 bases, J lost 5 bases, and 13 bases lay in between. CDR3 length: 13 amino acids. Germline V gene lookup returns CDR1 SGHRS and CDR2 YFSETQ.

This clonotype was observed a single time. The chain recombines TRBV9 with TRBJ2-3, with TRBD1 matching 7 bases. Trimming at V came to 4 bases and at J to 1 base, leaving 9 bases not matched to a gene. The CDR3 is 16 amino acids. Germline values: CDR1 SGDLS, CDR2 YYNGEE. The CDR3, as DNA: TGTGCCAGCAGCTCCCGACAGGGCGAGGGCACAGATACGCAGTATTTT. It translates to CASSSRQGEGTDTQYF.

The rearrangement links TRBV10-3 to TRBJ2-5, with 8 bases aligning to TRBD1. Matching the DNA end better, TRBJ2-7 makes the J call doubtful. In germline, CDR1 is ENHRY, CDR2 SYGVKD. The CDR3 is 15 residues long. Here the CDR3 DNA reads TGTGCCATCAGTGAGTCGAGGACAGGGAACAACGAGCAGTACTTC. Its protein product is CAISESRTGNNEQYF.

The genes are TRBV18 and TRBJ2-3; 10 bases map to TRBD1. The CDR3 covers 14 residues. The J segment lost 5 bases and the V segment lost 4 bases, leaving 3 bases of the junction unmatched. CDR1 is KGHSH and CDR2 is LQKENI in the germline V gene. DNA for the CDR3: TGTGCCAGCTCACTGACAGGGGGCCTAGATACGCAGTATTTT. This gives the protein CASSLTGGLDTQYF.

The J gene is TRBJ2-4, the V gene TRBV20-1; TRBD2 matches at 8 bases. The J call may be wrong; the DNA end is better matched by TRBJ2-7. Germline V gives CDR1 DFQATT, CDR2 SNEGSKA (reference sequence). The CDR3 consists of 12 residues. CDR3 region: CSASGGANEQYF. The CDR3 DNA sequence: TGCAGTGCTTCCGGGGGGGCTAACGAGCAGTACTTC.

This chain uses TRBV29-1 with TRBJ2-7, with 7 bases matching TRBD1. The CDR3 totals 15 residues. The V gene end was trimmed by 7 bases and the J gene end by 1 base; junction bases not matched to a gene: 13. Germline loops: CDR1 SQVTM, CDR2 ANQGSEA. CDR3 protein: CSAGFDREKSYEQYF. Here the CDR3 DNA reads TGCAGCGCTGGATTCGACAGGGAAAAGTCCTACGAGCAGTACTTC.

A word on this clonotype: The junction departs from germline at one end; a sequencing error may be responsible. The chain combines TRBV5-6 with TRBJ1-5; D is unclear. The CDR3 is 14 amino acids. Germline V gene data show CDR1 as SGHDT and CDR2 as YYEEEE. CDR3 nucleotides: TGTGCCGGCAGTATGGGCCAGCAATTTCAGCCCCAGCATTTT. This encodes CAGSMGQQFQPQHF.

This sequence joins TRBV20-1 and TRBJ2-5; the D gene is possibly TRBD1 (6 bases). The CDR3 covers 14 residues. The germline V gene has CDR1 DFQATT and CDR2 SNEGSKA (reference sequence). V was cut by 0 bases and J by 5 bases, with 13 bases left in between. CDR3 nucleotides: TGCAGTGCTAGAGATCGAGGACAGAGGGAGACCCAGTACTTC. This encodes CSARDRGQRETQYF.

With regard to this clonotype: With a much larger clone just one base away, this may be a read error. This sequence joins TRBV10-3 and TRBJ2-3, with D unresolved. The V gene's germline CDR1 is ENHRY and CDR2 SYGVKD. CDR3 length: 15 amino acids. V was trimmed by 2 bases and J by 4 bases, leaving 13 bases between them. CDR3 in amino acids: CAISEATRSADTQYF. CDR3 DNA sequence: TGTGCCATCAGTGAGGCGACGAGGTCAGCAGATACGCAGTATTTT.